The source of this T cell receptor beta chain is a study of technical replicates of blood from several donors. Germline assignment: CDR1 KGHSY and CDR2 FQNENV. CDR3 length: 17 residues. The ends were cut back, 4 bases at V and 3 bases at J, with 20 bases in the middle. Assay: immunoSEQ multiplex PCR; the TCRdb copy retains only in-frame clones and omits some. In the table there are roughly 80,000 clones, about 92% of which are singletons. Material for sequencing was T cells isolated from PBMCs. V is TRBV16 and J is TRBJ2-3; a possible D gene is TRBD2 (6 bases). This sequence originates from a human donor in good health. CDR3 amino acids: CASSPAAMGRETDTQYF. CDR3 bases: TGTGCCAGCAGCCCCGCGGCGATGGGACGGGAGACAGATACGCAGTATTTT.